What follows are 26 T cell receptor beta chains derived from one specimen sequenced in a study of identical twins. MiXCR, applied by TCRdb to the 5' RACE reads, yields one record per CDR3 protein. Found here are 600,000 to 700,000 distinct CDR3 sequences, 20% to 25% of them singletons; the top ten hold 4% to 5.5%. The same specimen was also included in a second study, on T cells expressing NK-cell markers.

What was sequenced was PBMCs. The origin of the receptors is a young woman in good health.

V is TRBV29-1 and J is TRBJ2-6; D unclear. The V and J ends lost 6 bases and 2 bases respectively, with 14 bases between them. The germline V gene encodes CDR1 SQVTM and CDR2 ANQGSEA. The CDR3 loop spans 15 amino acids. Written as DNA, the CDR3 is TGCAGCGTCATTTACTTAGGTACTGGGGCCAACGTCCTGACTTTC. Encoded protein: CSVIYLGTGANVLTF.

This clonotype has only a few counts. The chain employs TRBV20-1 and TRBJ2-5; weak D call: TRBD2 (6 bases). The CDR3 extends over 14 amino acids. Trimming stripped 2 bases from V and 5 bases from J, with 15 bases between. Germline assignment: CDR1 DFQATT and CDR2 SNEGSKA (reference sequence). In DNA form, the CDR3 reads TGCAGTGCTAGATATAGCGGTAGGGAGGAGACCCAGTACTTC. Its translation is CSARYSGREETQYF.

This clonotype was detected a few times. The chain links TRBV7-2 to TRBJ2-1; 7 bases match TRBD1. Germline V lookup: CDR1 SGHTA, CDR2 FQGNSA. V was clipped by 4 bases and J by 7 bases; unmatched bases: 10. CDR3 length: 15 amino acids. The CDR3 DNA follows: TGTGCCAGCAGCTCACAGGGGATCAGGGTGAATGAGCAGTTCTTC. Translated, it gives CASSSQGIRVNEQFF.

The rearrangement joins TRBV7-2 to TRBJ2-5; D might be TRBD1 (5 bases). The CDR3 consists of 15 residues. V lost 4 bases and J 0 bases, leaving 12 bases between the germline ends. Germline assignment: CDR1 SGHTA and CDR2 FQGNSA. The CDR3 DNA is TGTGCCAGCAGCTATCGACAGTACCACCAAGAGACCCAGTACTTC. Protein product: CASSYRQYHQETQYF.

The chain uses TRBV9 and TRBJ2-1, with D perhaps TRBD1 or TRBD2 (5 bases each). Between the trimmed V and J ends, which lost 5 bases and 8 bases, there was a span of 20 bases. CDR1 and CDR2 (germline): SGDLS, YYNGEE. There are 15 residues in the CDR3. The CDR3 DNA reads TGTGCCAGCAGTTCAATCCGGGACCAGCTCGATGAGCAGTTCTTC. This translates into CASSSIRDQLDEQFF.

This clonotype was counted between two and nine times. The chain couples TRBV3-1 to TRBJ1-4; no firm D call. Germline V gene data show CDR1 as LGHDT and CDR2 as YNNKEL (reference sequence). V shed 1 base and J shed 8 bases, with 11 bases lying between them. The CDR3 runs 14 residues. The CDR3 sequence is CASSQGSRREKLFF. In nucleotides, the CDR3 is TGTGCCAGCAGCCAAGGGTCAAGAAGAGAAAAACTGTTTTTT.

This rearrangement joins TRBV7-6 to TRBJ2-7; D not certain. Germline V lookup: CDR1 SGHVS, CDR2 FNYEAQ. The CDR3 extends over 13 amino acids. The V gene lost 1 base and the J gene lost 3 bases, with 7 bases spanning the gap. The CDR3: CASSLGVDYEQYF. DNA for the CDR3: TGTGCCAGCAGCTTAGGGGTAGACTACGAGCAGTACTTC.

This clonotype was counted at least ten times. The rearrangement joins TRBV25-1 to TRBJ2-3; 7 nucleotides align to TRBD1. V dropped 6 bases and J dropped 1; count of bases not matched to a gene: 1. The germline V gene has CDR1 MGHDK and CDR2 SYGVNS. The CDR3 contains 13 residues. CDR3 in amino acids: CASSTGGTDTQYF. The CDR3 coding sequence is TGTGCCAGCAGCACAGGGGGCACAGATACGCAGTATTTT. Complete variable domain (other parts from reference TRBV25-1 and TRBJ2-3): EADIYQTPRYLVIGTGKKITLECSQTMGHDKMYWYQQDPGMELHLIHYSYGVNSTEKGDLSSESTVSRIRTEHFPLTLESARPSHTSQYLCASSTGGTDTQYFGPGTRLTVL.

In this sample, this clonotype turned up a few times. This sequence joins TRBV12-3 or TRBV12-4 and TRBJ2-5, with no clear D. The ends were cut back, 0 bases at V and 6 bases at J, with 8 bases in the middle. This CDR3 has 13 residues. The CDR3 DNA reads TGTGCCAGCAGTTTAGCTGATCCCCAGACCCAGTACTTC. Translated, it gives CASSLADPQTQYF.

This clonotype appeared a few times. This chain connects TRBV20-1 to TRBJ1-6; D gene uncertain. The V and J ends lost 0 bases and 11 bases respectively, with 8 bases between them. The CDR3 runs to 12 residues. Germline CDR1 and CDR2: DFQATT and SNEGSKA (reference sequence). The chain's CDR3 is CSARDEGPPLHF. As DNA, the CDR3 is TGCAGTGCTAGAGATGAAGGGCCACCCCTCCACTTT.

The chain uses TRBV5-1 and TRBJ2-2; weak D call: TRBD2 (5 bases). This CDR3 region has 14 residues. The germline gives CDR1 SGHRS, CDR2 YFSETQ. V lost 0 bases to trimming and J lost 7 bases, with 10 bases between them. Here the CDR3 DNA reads TGCGCCAGCAGCTTGGGAGCGGAAGGCGGGGAGCTGTTTTTT. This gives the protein CASSLGAEGGELFF.

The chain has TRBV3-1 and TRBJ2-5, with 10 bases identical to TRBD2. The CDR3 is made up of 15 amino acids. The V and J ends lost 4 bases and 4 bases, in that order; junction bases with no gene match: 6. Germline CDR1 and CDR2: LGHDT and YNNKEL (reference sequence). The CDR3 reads CASSPPWTSGETQYF. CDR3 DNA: TGTGCCAGCAGCCCACCATGGACTAGCGGAGAGACCCAGTACTTC.

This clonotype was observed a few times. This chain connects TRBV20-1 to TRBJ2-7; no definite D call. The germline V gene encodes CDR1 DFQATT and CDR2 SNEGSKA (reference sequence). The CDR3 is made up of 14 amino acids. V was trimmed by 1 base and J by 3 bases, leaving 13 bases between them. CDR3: CSARGFDSFYEQYF. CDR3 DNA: TGCAGTGCTAGAGGATTTGATAGTTTCTACGAGCAGTACTTC.

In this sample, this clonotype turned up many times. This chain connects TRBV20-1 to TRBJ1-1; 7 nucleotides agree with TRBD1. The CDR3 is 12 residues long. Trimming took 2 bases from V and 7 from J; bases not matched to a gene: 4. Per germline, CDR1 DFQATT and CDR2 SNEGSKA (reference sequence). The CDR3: CSARSQGVEAFF. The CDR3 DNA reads TGCAGTGCTAGATCCCAGGGGGTTGAAGCTTTCTTT.

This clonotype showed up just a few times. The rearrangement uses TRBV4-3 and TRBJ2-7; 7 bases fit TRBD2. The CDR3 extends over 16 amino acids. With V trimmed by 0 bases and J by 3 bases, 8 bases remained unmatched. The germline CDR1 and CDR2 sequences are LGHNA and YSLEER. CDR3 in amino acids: CASSQDSSGILYEQYF. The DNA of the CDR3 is TGCGCCAGCAGCCAAGACTCGAGCGGGATTCTCTACGAGCAGTACTTC.

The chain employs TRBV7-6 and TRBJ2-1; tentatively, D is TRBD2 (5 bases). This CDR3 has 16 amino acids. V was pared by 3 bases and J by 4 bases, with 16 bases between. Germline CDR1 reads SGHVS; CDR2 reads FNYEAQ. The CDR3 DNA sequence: TGTGCCAGCAGCTTGGGGTCCGGGGTGCAATACAATGAGCAGTTCTTC. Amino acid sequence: CASSLGSGVQYNEQFF.

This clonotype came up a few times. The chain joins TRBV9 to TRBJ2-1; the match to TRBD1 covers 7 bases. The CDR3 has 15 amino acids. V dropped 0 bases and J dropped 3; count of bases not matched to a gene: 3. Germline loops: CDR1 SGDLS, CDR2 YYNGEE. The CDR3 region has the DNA TGTGCCAGCAGCGTAGAAGGGACAGACTACAATGAGCAGTTCTTC. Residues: CASSVEGTDYNEQFF.

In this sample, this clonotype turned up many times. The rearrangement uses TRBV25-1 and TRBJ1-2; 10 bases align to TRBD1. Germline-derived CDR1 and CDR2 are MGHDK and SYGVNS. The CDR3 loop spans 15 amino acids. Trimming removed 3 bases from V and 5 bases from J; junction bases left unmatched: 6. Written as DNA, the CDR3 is TGTGCCAGCAGTGACCGGGACAGGGGAGAGTATGGCTACACCTTC. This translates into CASSDRDRGEYGYTF.

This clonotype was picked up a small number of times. In DNA, the CDR3 is TGTGCCACCAGTGATCCCCAGAGTGCAGATACGCAGTATTTT. It encodes CATSDPQSADTQYF. The V and J genes are TRBV24-1 and TRBJ2-3, with D unclear. This CDR3 region has 14 residues. The V and J ends lost 3 bases and 4 bases respectively, with 10 bases between them. Germline V gene sequence: CDR1 KGHDR, CDR2 SFDVKD.

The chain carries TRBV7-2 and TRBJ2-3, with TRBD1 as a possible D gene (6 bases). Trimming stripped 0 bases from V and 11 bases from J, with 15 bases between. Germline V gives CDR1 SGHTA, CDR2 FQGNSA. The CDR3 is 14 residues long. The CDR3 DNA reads TGTGCCAGCAGCTTAGCGAAGGGGGAGATAAAGCAGTATTTT. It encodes CASSLAKGEIKQYF.

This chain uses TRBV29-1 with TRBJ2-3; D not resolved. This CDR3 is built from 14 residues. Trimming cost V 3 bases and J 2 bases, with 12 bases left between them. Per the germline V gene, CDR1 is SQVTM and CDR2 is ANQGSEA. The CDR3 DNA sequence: TGCAGCGTTGATGAGCCTGGAAACACAGATACGCAGTATTTT. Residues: CSVDEPGNTDTQYF.

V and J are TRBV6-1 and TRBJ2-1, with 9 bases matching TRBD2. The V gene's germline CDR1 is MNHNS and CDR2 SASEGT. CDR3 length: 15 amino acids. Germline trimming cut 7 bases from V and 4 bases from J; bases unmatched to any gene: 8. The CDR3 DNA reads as TGTGCCAGCACCGAAAGGGCGGGGGGGTACAATGAGCAGTTCTTC. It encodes CASTERAGGYNEQFF.

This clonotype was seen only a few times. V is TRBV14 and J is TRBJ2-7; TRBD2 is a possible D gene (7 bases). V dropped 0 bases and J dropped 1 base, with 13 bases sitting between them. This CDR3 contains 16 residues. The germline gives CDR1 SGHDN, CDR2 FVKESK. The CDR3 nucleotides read TGTGCCAGCAGCCAAGAATCCCGGGGGGCTTCCTACGAGCAGTACTTC. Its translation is CASSQESRGASYEQYF.

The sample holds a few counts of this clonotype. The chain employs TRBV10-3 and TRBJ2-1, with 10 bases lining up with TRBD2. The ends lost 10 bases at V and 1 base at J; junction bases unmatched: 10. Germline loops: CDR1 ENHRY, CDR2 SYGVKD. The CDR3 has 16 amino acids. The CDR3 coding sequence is TGTGCCACCGTGCGGACTAGCGGAGATTCCTACAATGAGCAGTTCTTC. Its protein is CATVRTSGDSYNEQFF.

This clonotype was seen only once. This chain's CDR3 is CASSLGQGLGQPQHF. The CDR3, as DNA: TGTGCCAGCAGCTTAGGGCAGGGACTCGGACAGCCCCAGCATTTT. This chain connects TRBV7-6 to TRBJ1-5; tentatively, D is TRBD1 (5 bases). Trimming stripped 1 base from V and 7 bases from J, with 14 bases between. The CDR3 runs 15 residues. Germline assignment: CDR1 SGHVS and CDR2 FNYEAQ.

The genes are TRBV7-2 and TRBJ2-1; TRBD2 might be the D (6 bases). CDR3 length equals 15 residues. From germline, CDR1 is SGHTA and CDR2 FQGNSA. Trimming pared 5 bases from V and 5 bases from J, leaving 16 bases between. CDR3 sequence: CASSPGGSGHNEQFF. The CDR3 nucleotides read TGTGCCAGCAGCCCCGGGGGTAGCGGCCACAATGAGCAGTTCTTC. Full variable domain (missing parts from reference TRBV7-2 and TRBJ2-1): GAGVSQSPSNKVTEKGKDVELRCDPISGHTALYWYRQSLGQGLEFLIYFQGNSAPDKSGLPSDRFSAERTGGSVSTLTIQRTQQEDSAVYLCASSPGGSGHNEQFFGPGTRLTVL.